The clone carrying this T cell receptor (beta chain) was counted ten times or more. Its target is unknown. This sample is drawn from a study of T-cell reconstitution after alpha-beta-depleted transplantation in children. The ends were cut back, 0 bases at V and 6 bases at J, with 8 bases in the middle. Germline CDR1 LGHNA, CDR2 YSLEER. There are 14 residues in the CDR3. The study, taken as a whole, reports: The authors attributed T-cell counts and diversity one year after transplant mostly to newly produced T cells. Expanded graft clones, several hundred of them, were reportedly the source of alpha-beta T cells about two months after transplant.

Researchers prepared the TCRbeta library using unique molecular identifiers, the study reports. In TCRdb, the PCR reads were re-called with MiXCR into one record per CDR3 protein. Found here are 120,000 to 150,000 distinct CDR3 sequences, around 8.8% of them singletons; the top ten hold around 18%. Sequenced material: PBMCs, mostly from graft donor cells, taken 180 days after TCRalphabeta/CD19-depleted stem cell transplant. This receptor was identified in a female patient aged 2-9 years who had a stem cell transplant for congenital amegakaryocytic thrombocytopenia, so the T cells may come from the graft donor. The rearrangement links TRBV4-3 to TRBJ2-2; TRBD2 might be the D (5 bases). The CDR3 DNA sequence: TGCGCCAGCAGCCAAGATGTGGGAGCCGGGGAGCTGTTTTTT. Its protein is CASSQDVGAGELFF.